The 22 T cell receptor beta chains below were found in one sample sequenced in a study of blood T cell repertoires in COVID-19. The protocol was immunoSEQ multiplex PCR, while the TCRdb copy is restricted to in-frame clones and leaves out a portion. The repertoire holds around 50,000 clones, with about 89% as singletons. Sequencing was performed on peripheral blood. These receptors were obtained from a human donor in a cohort sampled during active COVID-19.

This chain joins TRBV20-1 and TRBJ2-7, with D possibly TRBD1 on 5 matching bases. V dropped 4 bases and J dropped 6 bases, with 10 bases sitting between them. CDR3 length: 11 residues. CDR1 and CDR2 (germline): DFQATT, SNEGSKA (reference sequence). The CDR3 loop is CSAKGVGEQYF. CDR3 coding DNA: TGCAGTGCTAAAGGGGTAGGCGAGCAGTACTTC.

This clone was seen more than once but under ten times. The rearrangement uses TRBV6-6 and TRBJ2-1, with a weak D call TRBD1 (5 bases). The CDR3 is 13 residues long. The germline V gene encodes CDR1 MNHNY and CDR2 SVGAGI (reference sequence). V was trimmed by 4 bases and J by 9 bases, leaving 13 bases between them. CDR3 sequence (DNA): TGTGCCAGCAGTTTGACGATTCAGGGTGAGCAGTTCTTC. Residues: CASSLTIQGEQFF.

V gene TRBV7-3 combines with J gene TRBJ2-1; no definite D call. The V and J ends lost 1 base and 5 bases respectively, with 6 bases between them. CDR3 length equals 13 residues. Germline V gives CDR1 SGHTA, CDR2 FQGTGA. CDR3 region: CASSLNQNNEQFF. CDR3 nucleotides: TGTGCCAGCAGCTTAAATCAGAACAATGAGCAGTTCTTC.

The J gene is TRBJ1-3, the V gene TRBV19; 7 bases match TRBD1. Germline CDR1 LNHDA, CDR2 SQIVND (reference sequence). V dropped 10 bases and J dropped 6; count of bases not matched to a gene: 9. The CDR3 contains 13 residues. The CDR3 here is CATRRTGENTIYF. DNA of the CDR3: TGTGCCACCAGGAGGACAGGTGAAAACACCATATATTTT.

The chain has TRBV5-4 and TRBJ2-6, with a tentative D call TRBD2 (5 bases). The CDR3 has 15 residues. Deletions cut 4 bases from V and 4 bases from J, with 12 bases between. Germline V lookup: CDR1 SGHNT, CDR2 YYREEE (reference sequence). The chain's CDR3 is CASSPAREGANVLTF. The DNA for the CDR3 is TGTGCCAGCAGCCCCGCGAGGGAGGGGGCCAACGTCCTGACTTTC.

The chain couples TRBV6-6 to TRBJ1-1; tentative D call: TRBD1 (5 bases). The CDR3 is 11 residues long. V lost 8 bases and J 4 bases, leaving 8 bases between the germline ends. Per germline, CDR1 MNHNY and CDR2 SVGAGI (reference sequence). In DNA, the CDR3 is TGTGCCAGCCTTAGGGGCACTGAAGCTTTCTTT. Translating it yields CASLRGTEAFF.

V and J are TRBV15 and TRBJ1-1, with 7 positions matching TRBD1. With 6 bases clipped from V and 3 bases from J, the junction kept 7 bases outside the gene matches. Germline CDR1 and CDR2: LNHNV and YYDKDF (reference sequence). The CDR3 is made up of 14 amino acids. CDR3 loop: CATSPDRPYTEAFF. The CDR3 coding sequence is TGTGCCACCAGTCCGGACAGGCCGTACACTGAAGCTTTCTTT.

The V and J genes are TRBV30 and TRBJ1-1, with unresolved D. Germline V CDR1 and CDR2: GTSNPN, SVGIG (reference sequence). V was trimmed by 3 bases and J by 0 bases, leaving 8 bases between them. CDR3 length: 13 residues. DNA for the CDR3: TGTGCCTGGAGGAGAGTTATGAACACTGAAGCTTTCTTT. Protein sequence: CAWRRVMNTEAFF.

This sequence joins TRBV5-1 and TRBJ1-3, with TRBD1 identical over 7 bases. Germline CDR1 reads SGHRS; CDR2 reads YFSETQ. CDR3 size: 16 residues. Trimming at V came to 3 bases and at J to 0 bases, leaving 6 bases not matched to a gene. The CDR3 region is CASSSRQGTSGNTIYF. The CDR3 DNA follows: TGCGCCAGCAGCTCAAGACAGGGTACCTCTGGAAACACCATATATTTT.

This chain joins TRBV30 and TRBJ1-1; 7 nucleotides line up with TRBD1. With V trimmed by 4 bases and J by 3 bases, 8 bases remained unmatched. Germline CDR1 reads GTSNPN; CDR2 reads SVGIG (reference sequence). The CDR3 covers 14 residues. Here the CDR3 reads CAWINDRADTEAFF. Here the CDR3 DNA reads TGTGCCTGGATCAACGACAGGGCCGACACTGAAGCTTTCTTT.

The chain links TRBV11-2 to TRBJ2-7; D might be TRBD1 (5 bases). From germline, CDR1 is SGHAT and CDR2 FQNNGV. This CDR3 has 17 residues. The V and J ends lost 0 bases and 2 bases respectively, with 17 bases between them. DNA for the CDR3: TGTGCCAGCAGCTTAGATGGGGCAAGGTCGATAGCCTACGAGCAGTACTTC. Its protein is CASSLDGARSIAYEQYF.

V is TRBV5-1 and J is TRBJ2-1, with TRBD1 matching over 11 bases. Germline assignment: CDR1 SGHRS and CDR2 YFSETQ. The J segment lost 6 bases and the V segment lost 0 bases, leaving 5 bases of the junction unmatched. This CDR3 region has 16 residues. The CDR3 coding sequence is TGCGCCAGCAGCTTGGCCGGACAGGGGGCGCGCAATGAGCAGTTCTTC. Encoded protein: CASSLAGQGARNEQFF.

V gene TRBV7-9 combines with J gene TRBJ2-2; a possible D gene is TRBD2 (7 bases). Germline CDR1 is SEHNR and CDR2 is FQNEAQ (reference sequence). CDR3 size: 16 residues. The V end lost 5 bases, the J end lost 4 bases, and 17 bases lay between the germline ends. The CDR3 protein is CASSPGGRESTGELFF. Written as DNA, the CDR3 is TGTGCCAGCAGCCCCGGGGGGCGGGAAAGCACCGGGGAGCTGTTTTTT.

The V and J genes are TRBV6-2 or TRBV6-3 and TRBJ2-4; 7 bases align to TRBD1. The germline CDR1 and CDR2 sequences are MNHEY and SVGEGT. V was clipped by 2 bases and J by 4 bases; unmatched bases: 11. The CDR3 consists of 17 residues. CDR3 residues: CASSYALGQSQKNIQYF. In DNA form, the CDR3 reads TGTGCCAGCAGTTACGCCCTGGGACAGTCCCAAAAAAACATTCAGTACTTC.

The chain joins TRBV2 to TRBJ2-5; D uncertain. V gave up 5 bases and J gave up 3 bases, with 10 bases separating them. Germline CDR1 is SNHLY and CDR2 is FYNNEI. The CDR3 covers 13 residues. CDR3 in DNA: TGTGCCAGCAGTAAAAACTCGAAAGAGACCCAGTACTTC. It codes for CASSKNSKETQYF.

The chain's CDR3 is CSVGDPWANEKLFF. The CDR3 DNA reads TGCAGCGTAGGGGATCCGTGGGCTAATGAAAAACTGTTTTTT. This chain uses TRBV29-1 with TRBJ1-4; D might be TRBD1 (5 bases). Germline-derived CDR1 and CDR2 are SQVTM and ANQGSEA. With 6 bases removed from V and 3 bases from J, the gap between germline ends came to 14 bases. The CDR3 runs to 14 residues.

V is TRBV9 and J is TRBJ2-1; D may be TRBD1 (6 bases). From germline, CDR1 is SGDLS and CDR2 YYNGEE. The CDR3 is 18 residues long. V was cut by 0 bases and J by 0 bases, with 16 bases left in between. This chain's CDR3 is CASSVVGGGFSSYNEQFF. For the CDR3, the DNA is TGTGCCAGCAGCGTAGTGGGTGGGGGCTTTAGCTCCTACAATGAGCAGTTCTTC.

This clone appeared once. V is TRBV5-1 and J is TRBJ1-1; D possibly corresponds to TRBD1 (5 bases). In germline, CDR1 is SGHRS, CDR2 YFSETQ. Trimming took off 2 bases at V and 1 base at J, with 6 bases between the two ends. This CDR3 comprises 13 residues. In DNA, the CDR3 is TGCGCCAGCAGCTTCGGGGGGAACACTGAAGCTTTCTTT. Translation: CASSFGGNTEAFF.

This clone has more than one count but fewer than ten. V usage is TRBV6-2 or TRBV6-3 and J usage is TRBJ2-7; no clear D. CDR1 is MNHEY, CDR2 SVGEGT, per germline. Trimming took off 0 bases at V and 3 bases at J, with 6 bases between the two ends. The CDR3 extends over 13 amino acids. The CDR3 reads CASSYSSHYEQYF. The CDR3 DNA reads as TGTGCCAGCAGTTACTCGAGTCACTACGAGCAGTACTTC.

The chain combines TRBV5-1 with TRBJ2-5, with D maybe TRBD2 (5 bases). Per germline, CDR1 SGHRS and CDR2 YFSETQ. The CDR3 loop spans 14 amino acids. The germline V and J ends were trimmed by 0 bases and 5 bases, with 11 bases remaining between them. The DNA for the CDR3 is TGCGCCAGCAGCTTGGTTTTAAGGGAGGAGACCCAGTACTTC. It specifies CASSLVLREETQYF. The full variable domain, rest sourced from reference TRBV5-1 and TRBJ2-5, is KAGVTQTPRYLIKTRGQQVTLSCSPISGHRSVSWYQQTPGQGLQFLFEYFSETQRNKGNFPGRFSGRQFSNSRSEMNVSTLELGDSALYLCASSLVLREETQYFGPGTRLLVL.

This clone was seen once. CDR3 sequence reads: CASSIAQADRPYTF. As DNA, the CDR3 is TGTGCCAGTAGTATAGCACAGGCCGATCGACCCTACACCTTC. The chain recombines TRBV19 with TRBJ1-2, with D tentatively TRBD1 (5 bases). This CDR3 has 14 residues. The V gene's germline CDR1 is LNHDA and CDR2 SQIVND (reference sequence). V lost 1 base, J lost 10 bases, and 16 bases lay in between.

CDR3 sequence (DNA): TGTGCCAGCAGCGGACCGGGACTAGCGGGGGGGTACAATGAGCAGTTCTTC. Residues: CASSGPGLAGGYNEQFF. The V and J genes are TRBV7-2 and TRBJ2-1; 16 bases map to TRBD2. In germline, CDR1 is SGHTA, CDR2 FQGNSA. The CDR3 is 17 residues long. After removal of 5 bases from V and 4 bases from J, the junction contained 5 bases not matched to a gene.